Below are 18 T cell receptor beta chains sequenced from a single sample in a study of cytomegalovirus exposure and HLA in healthy donors. Researchers ran the PCR with 60 Vbeta and 13 Jbeta primers. Only in-frame clones appear in the TCRdb table, and some are missing; sequencing was by immunoSEQ multiplex PCR. Of roughly 120,000 clones in the sample, around 75% were seen once. Source material: PBMCs. The receptors originated from a woman in her twenties or thirties in good health and CMV-seronegative.

The J gene is TRBJ1-2, the V gene TRBV5-1; 10 bases are a match to TRBD1. V trimming: 4 bases; J trimming: 8 bases; junction bases outside the gene matches: 5. Germline-derived CDR1 and CDR2 are SGHRS and YFSETQ. CDR3 size: 13 residues. DNA for the CDR3: TGCGCCAGCAGCCAAGGACAGGGGGAAGGCTACACCTTC. Its protein is CASSQGQGEGYTF.

In its sample, this clone was seen a few times. The sample carries other DNA sequences with the same CDR3. V and J are TRBV5-1 and TRBJ2-7; 11 nucleotides agree with TRBD1. The germline gives CDR1 SGHRS, CDR2 YFSETQ. The CDR3 sequence is 14 residues long. The ends lost 0 bases at V and 4 bases at J; junction bases unmatched: 0. CDR3 in DNA: TGCGCCAGCAGCTTGGGGGACAGGGGGTACGAGCAGTACTTC. It yields the protein CASSLGDRGYEQYF. Based on the CDR3 plus reference TRBV5-1 and TRBJ2-7, the full variable domain is KAGVTQTPRYLIKTRGQQVTLSCSPISGHRSVSWYQQTPGQGLQFLFEYFSETQRNKGNFPGRFSGRQFSNSRSEMNVSTLELGDSALYLCASSLGDRGYEQYFGPGTRLTVT.

Concerning this clone: The same CDR3 is also encoded by other DNA sequences in this sample. The chain joins TRBV6-5 to TRBJ1-1, with unresolved D. Per germline, CDR1 MNHEY and CDR2 SVGAGI. The V and J ends lost 2 bases and 1 base respectively, with 5 bases between them. CDR3 length: 13 residues. The DNA for the CDR3 is TGTGCCAGCAGTTACCGGGGGAACACTGAAGCTTTCTTT. This gives the protein CASSYRGNTEAFF.

This clone has just a few counts. The genes are TRBV7-9 and TRBJ1-5; 11 bases fit TRBD1. The CDR3 runs 17 residues. Germline lookup yields CDR1 SEHNR and CDR2 FQNEAQ (reference sequence). V dropped 5 bases and J dropped 6; count of bases not matched to a gene: 12. In DNA form, the CDR3 reads TGTGCCAGCAGCCTTTCCCTCGGGGACAGGGGGATTCAGCCCCAGCATTTT. Amino acids: CASSLSLGDRGIQPQHF.

V usage is TRBV30 and J usage is TRBJ2-7, with D possibly matching TRBD1 (6 bases). There are 12 residues in the CDR3. Germline values: CDR1 GTSNPN, CDR2 SVGIG (reference sequence). Trimming took off 1 base at V and 3 bases at J, with 7 bases between the two ends. The DNA of the CDR3 is TGTGCCTGGAGTGGGGACATCTACGAGCAGTACTTC. It codes for CAWSGDIYEQYF.

The V and J genes are TRBV5-4 and TRBJ1-6, with a tentative D call TRBD1 (6 bases). CDR3 length equals 19 residues. The germline V gene has CDR1 SGHNT and CDR2 YYREEE (reference sequence). Trimming shortened V by 1 base and J by 13 bases, and 30 bases separated the two germline ends. CDR3 sequence: CASSLRSGPGLREGVPLHF. Written as DNA, the CDR3 is TGTGCCAGCAGCTTGAGGTCGGGGCCAGGGCTGAGGGAGGGGGTGCCCCTCCACTTT.

The genes are TRBV21-1 and TRBJ1-1. TRBV21-1 is recorded as a pseudogene. There are 16 residues in the CDR3. This chain's CDR3 is CASSKGGRGEETEAFF. The CDR3 DNA reads as TGTGCCAGCAGCAAGGGGGGGCGGGGGGAGGAAACTGAAGCTTTCTTT.

The chain links TRBV19 to TRBJ2-7, with TRBD2 matching over 7 bases. V trimming: 5 bases; J trimming: 2 bases; junction bases outside the gene matches: 6. This CDR3 has 14 residues. Germline CDR1 LNHDA, CDR2 SQIVND (reference sequence). The CDR3, as DNA: TGTGCCAGTAGTTGGGGGGGGTCGGCCTACGAGCAGTACTTC. Protein product: CASSWGGSAYEQYF.

There are a few counts of this clone. The gene calls are TRBV5-1 and TRBJ2-2, with 10 positions matching TRBD2. V trimming: 4 bases; J trimming: 3 bases; junction bases outside the gene matches: 6. The CDR3 consists of 16 residues. Germline V CDR1 and CDR2: SGHRS, YFSETQ. The CDR3 loop reads CASSPGTSEYTGELFF. In DNA, the CDR3 is TGCGCCAGCAGCCCCGGGACTAGCGAATACACCGGGGAGCTGTTTTTT.

J is TRBJ2-1 and V is TRBV27, with D hard to call. The CDR3 is 13 residues long. V dropped 9 bases and J dropped 1 base, with 10 bases sitting between them. Per germline, CDR1 MNHEY and CDR2 SMNVEV (reference sequence). The DNA for the CDR3 is TGTGCCAGTTATGCGAGGTCCTACAATGAGCAGTTCTTC. This encodes CASYARSYNEQFF.

This rearrangement joins TRBV5-6 to TRBJ2-2, with 9 bases that match TRBD1. The CDR3 runs 15 residues. The germline CDR1 and CDR2 sequences are SGHDT and YYEEEE. V lost 4 bases and J lost 5; bases outside the gene matches: 6. CDR3 in DNA: TGTGCCAGCAGCGCAACAGGGGGCGAAACCGGGGAGCTGTTTTTT. Translating it yields CASSATGGETGELFF.

V usage is TRBV30 and J usage is TRBJ1-1; a weak D match, TRBD1 (6 bases). The germline V gene encodes CDR1 GTSNPN and CDR2 SVGIG (reference sequence). The length of the CDR3 is 15 residues. V was trimmed by 3 bases and J by 7 bases, leaving 21 bases between them. CDR3 region: CAWRQRGLRSIEAFF. CDR3 DNA: TGTGCCTGGAGACAGCGGGGGCTCCGGAGTATTGAAGCTTTCTTT.

There are a few counts of this clone. The rearrangement links TRBV6-6 to TRBJ2-2, with D tentatively TRBD2 (6 bases). This CDR3 has 14 residues. Germline V gene data show CDR1 as MNHNY and CDR2 as SVGAGI (reference sequence). The V and J ends lost 2 bases and 3 bases respectively, with 7 bases between them. CDR3 in amino acids: CASSYREDTGELFF. The CDR3 DNA sequence: TGTGCCAGCAGTTACAGGGAGGACACCGGGGAGCTGTTTTTT.

The rearrangement links TRBV6-5 to TRBJ2-3; TRBD1 agrees at 9 bases. V shed 4 bases and J 7 bases; nucleotides not matched to a gene: 6. There are 14 residues in the CDR3. Looked up from germline, CDR1 is MNHEY and CDR2 is SVGAGI. CDR3 loop: CASSSPGQGYTQYF. The CDR3 nucleotides are TGTGCCAGCAGTTCACCGGGACAGGGTTATACGCAGTATTTT.

The CDR3, as DNA: TGTGCCAGCATAGAACGGGGACAGGGCTCCGGGGAGCTGTTTTTT. Translation: CASIERGQGSGELFF. V and J are TRBV2 and TRBJ2-2; 9 bases are a match to TRBD1. Germline V lookup: CDR1 SNHLY, CDR2 FYNNEI. The CDR3 contains 15 residues. V lost 7 bases and J lost 6; bases outside the gene matches: 9.

The V and J genes are TRBV4-3 and TRBJ1-2; D remains ambiguous. The CDR3 is 16 residues long. The V gene lost 1 base and the J gene lost 7 bases, with 19 bases spanning the gap. Germline-derived CDR1 and CDR2 are LGHNA and YSLEER. Written as DNA, the CDR3 is TGCGCCAGCAGCCAAGTAGATCTCGGGTTCCCCTCTGGCTACACCTTC. Translation gives CASSQVDLGFPSGYTF.

The chain couples TRBV9 to TRBJ2-7; D possibly corresponds to TRBD1 (6 bases). The CDR3 sequence is 16 residues long. V was trimmed by 0 bases and J by 3 bases, leaving 16 bases between them. CDR1 and CDR2 (germline): SGDLS, YYNGEE. CDR3 sequence reads: CASSVEGVATLYEQYF. The DNA of the CDR3 is TGTGCCAGCAGCGTAGAGGGGGTAGCAACCCTCTACGAGCAGTACTTC.

This clone appeared once. The V call is TRBV7-2, the J call TRBJ1-4; TRBD1 matches at 10 bases. This CDR3 is built from 17 residues. V lost 3 bases and J lost 0; bases outside the gene matches: 4. The germline gives CDR1 SGHTA, CDR2 FQGNSA. The CDR3 is CASSFSGQGSTNEKLFF. Written as DNA, the CDR3 is TGTGCCAGCAGCTTTTCGGGACAGGGGTCAACTAATGAAAAACTGTTTTTT.